Following are 10 T cell receptor beta chains from one sample sequenced in a study of CD8+CD57+ T cells in acquired aplastic anemia. Patients picked for sequencing had shown CD8+CD57+ cell expansion detected by flow cytometry. The study profiled TCR beta VDJ and CDR3 using genomic DNA as template. TCRdb reprocessed the reads with MiXCR, giving one entry per CDR3 protein. The sample holds approximately 57,000 distinct CDR3 sequences, just over 55% seen once. The sequenced sample was sorted CD4+, CD8+, or CD8+CD57+ T cells (not recorded which) from PBMCs. Source of these receptors: a human donor with aplastic anemia.

The chain is built from TRBV20-1 and TRBJ1-2; D unresolved. CDR1 is DFQATT, CDR2 SNEGSKA, per germline (reference sequence). The CDR3 contains 14 residues. V lost 3 bases to trimming and J lost 8 bases, with 19 bases between them. The CDR3 loop reads CSASIQPNSGGYTF. In DNA form, the CDR3 reads TGCAGTGCTAGTATACAGCCCAACTCGGGGGGCTACACCTTC.

The V gene is TRBV6-1, the J gene TRBJ1-1; D is undetermined. The CDR3 totals 11 residues. Germline V lookup: CDR1 MNHNS, CDR2 SASEGT. Trimming took 8 bases from V and 8 from J, leaving 12 bases between them. CDR3 region: CASGVRGEAFF. CDR3 nucleotide sequence: TGTGCCAGCGGGGTCAGAGGAGAAGCTTTCTTT.

About this clonotype: One end of the junction varies from germline; a read error may be responsible. This rearrangement joins TRBV15 to TRBJ2-5; TRBD2 matches at 13 bases. CDR3 length equals 16 residues. Germline CDR1 reads LNHNV; CDR2 reads YYDKDF (reference sequence). CDR3 in DNA: TGCGCCACCAGCGAGCGAACTAGCGGGAGGGGAGAGACCCAGTACTTC. This sequence encodes CATSERTSGRGETQYF.

This clonotype was counted ten times or more. This chain joins TRBV4-1 and TRBJ2-7; no firm D call. The CDR3 is 15 residues long. Germline CDR1 MGHRA, CDR2 YSYEKL. Trimming removed 0 bases from V and 2 bases from J, with 11 bases in between. CDR3 sequence: CASSQESRSAYEQYF. The DNA for the CDR3 is TGCGCCAGCAGCCAAGAAAGCAGGTCCGCCTACGAGCAGTACTTC.

The V and J genes are TRBV29-1 and TRBJ2-7; tentatively, D is TRBD2 (6 bases). The CDR3 runs 14 residues. The V gene lost 3 bases and the J gene lost 2 bases, with 14 bases spanning the gap. Looked up from germline, CDR1 is SQVTM and CDR2 is ANQGSEA. CDR3 sequence: CSVDGGGNPYEQYF. The CDR3, as DNA: TGCAGCGTTGATGGTGGGGGGAATCCCTACGAGCAGTACTTC.

The chain uses TRBV25-1 and TRBJ1-6, with 7 nucleotides matching TRBD1. Germline assignment: CDR1 MGHDK and CDR2 SYGVNS. V shed 6 bases and J 0 bases; nucleotides not matched to a gene: 8. The CDR3 loop spans 17 amino acids. CDR3: CASRRDSDSSYNSPLHF. CDR3 in DNA: TGTGCCAGCAGACGGGACAGTGATAGCTCCTATAATTCACCCCTCCACTTT. The variable domain in full, completed from reference TRBV25-1 and TRBJ1-6, reads EADIYQTPRYLVIGTGKKITLECSQTMGHDKMYWYQQDPGMELHLIHYSYGVNSTEKGDLSSESTVSRIRTEHFPLTLESARPSHTSQYLCASRRDSDSSYNSPLHFGNGTRLTVT.

This chain's CDR3 is CASSTDRESGNTIYF. CDR3 nucleotide sequence: TGTGCCAGCAGCACCGACAGGGAGTCCGGAAACACCATATATTTT. The chain links TRBV7-9 to TRBJ1-3, with TRBD1 identical over 7 bases. The CDR3 length is 15 residues. V lost 5 bases and J lost 4; bases outside the gene matches: 8. Germline CDR1 and CDR2: SEHNR and FQNEAQ (reference sequence). The variable domain in full, completed from reference TRBV7-9 and TRBJ1-3, reads DTGVSQNPRHKITKRGQNVTFRCDPISEHNRLYWYRQTLGQGPEFLTYFQNEAQLEKSRLLSDRFSAERPKGSFSTLEIQRTEQGDSAMYLCASSTDRESGNTIYFGEGSWLTVV.

Many counts were recorded for this clonotype. This rearrangement joins TRBV5-6 to TRBJ2-1, with D uncertain. V lost 0 bases, J lost 6 bases, and 7 bases lay in between. Germline V gene sequence: CDR1 SGHDT, CDR2 YYEEEE. The CDR3 extends over 13 amino acids. The CDR3 nucleotides are TGTGCCAGCAGCTTGGACATTTCCAATGAGCAGTTCTTC. Translated, it gives CASSLDISNEQFF.

J is TRBJ1-5 and V is TRBV24-1; TRBD1 might be the D (5 bases). The V and J ends lost 0 bases and 11 bases respectively, with 7 bases between them. Germline values: CDR1 KGHDR, CDR2 SFDVKD. The CDR3 totals 12 residues. CDR3 region: CATSDLGGTQHF. The CDR3 DNA reads TGTGCCACCAGTGATTTGGGGGGAACCCAGCATTTT.

The rearrangement joins TRBV19 to TRBJ1-2, with D unresolved. The CDR3 totals 13 residues. V shed 5 bases and J shed 7 bases, with 14 bases lying between them. The germline gives CDR1 LNHDA, CDR2 SQIVND (reference sequence). CDR3 protein: CASSGSVAGGYTF. The DNA for the CDR3 is TGTGCCAGTAGTGGCTCGGTTGCGGGTGGCTACACCTTC.